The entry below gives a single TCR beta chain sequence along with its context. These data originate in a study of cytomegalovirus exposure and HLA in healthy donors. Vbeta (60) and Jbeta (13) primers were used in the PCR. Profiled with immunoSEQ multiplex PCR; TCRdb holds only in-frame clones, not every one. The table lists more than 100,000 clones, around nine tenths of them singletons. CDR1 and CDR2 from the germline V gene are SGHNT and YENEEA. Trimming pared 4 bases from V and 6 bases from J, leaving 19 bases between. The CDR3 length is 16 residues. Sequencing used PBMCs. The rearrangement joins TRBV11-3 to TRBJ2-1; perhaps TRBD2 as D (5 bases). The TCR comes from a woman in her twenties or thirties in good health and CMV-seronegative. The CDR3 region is CASSYSGRTVINEQFF. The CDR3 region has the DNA TGTGCCAGCAGCTACAGCGGAAGAACCGTAATCAATGAGCAGTTCTTC.